Each of the 32 T cell receptor beta chains below was sequenced from the same sample in a study of spatial heterogeneity in lung cancer. Time point here: sample taken at primary tumor resection. A single record per CDR3 protein comes from TCRdb applying MiXCR to the 5' RACE reads. Here the sample spans about 6,100 distinct CDR3 sequences, about an eighth being singletons. The source material was lung tissue, sampled at surgery. These receptors all come from a human donor with early-stage non-small cell lung cancer.

This clonotype was detected ten times or more. Being off target in a library aimed at alpha chains, this beta chain has a size of little meaning. The chain employs TRBV30 and TRBJ1-1; a weak D match, TRBD1 (5 bases). CDR3 length equals 11 residues. V lost 8 bases and J 6 bases, leaving 13 bases between the germline ends. Germline V lookup: CDR1 GTSNPN, CDR2 SVGIG (reference sequence). The chain's CDR3 is CAGDWGAEAFF. The CDR3 region has the DNA TGTGCCGGAGATTGGGGCGCTGAAGCTTTCTTT.

As for this clonotype: Since it is a stray read in a library aimed at alpha chains, this beta chain has a size that is not meaningful. V is TRBV19 and J is TRBJ2-1, with 13 bases that match TRBD2. V was clipped by 5 bases and J by 9 bases; unmatched bases: 10. Germline V gene data show CDR1 as LNHDA and CDR2 as SQIVND (reference sequence). CDR3 length: 16 residues. CDR3 loop: CASSSRLAGGLGEQFF. The CDR3 DNA is TGTGCCAGTAGTTCCAGACTAGCGGGGGGCCTTGGTGAGCAGTTCTTC.

This clonotype was recorded a few times. Being off target in a library aimed at alpha chains, this beta chain has a size of little meaning. This chain uses TRBV29-1 with TRBJ1-2, with 7 bases fitting TRBD1. The J segment lost 6 bases and the V segment lost 7 bases, leaving 8 bases of the junction unmatched. CDR1 is SQVTM and CDR2 is ANQGSEA in the germline V gene. The CDR3 runs 12 residues. CDR3 protein: CSAETGINGYTF. The CDR3 nucleotides read TGCAGCGCCGAGACAGGGATAAATGGCTACACCTTC.

This clonotype is termed medium-sized (0.01 to 0.1%). This beta chain represents an off-target read in a library built for alpha chains; its size is of limited meaning. The gene calls are TRBV20-1 and TRBJ2-1; 10 bases fit TRBD2. V was clipped by 0 bases and J by 7 bases; unmatched bases: 6. This CDR3 has 15 amino acids. The germline CDR1 and CDR2 sequences are DFQATT and SNEGSKA (reference sequence). The CDR3 loop reads CSARDFLAGANEQFF. Written as DNA, the CDR3 is TGCAGTGCTAGAGACTTTCTAGCGGGAGCTAATGAGCAGTTCTTC.

This clonotype has more than one count but fewer than ten. Since the library was made to target alpha chains, this beta chain is a stray read and its abundance is not meaningful. The CDR3 DNA follows: TGCAGCGGCCGGACAGGGCAAGAGACCCAGTACTTC. This sequence encodes CSGRTGQETQYF. This chain uses TRBV29-1 with TRBJ2-5; 8 bases line up with TRBD1. This CDR3 has 12 amino acids. The V and J ends lost 7 bases and 2 bases, in that order; junction bases with no gene match: 3. CDR1 is SQVTM, CDR2 ANQGSEA, per germline. Together with reference TRBV29-1 and TRBJ2-5, the CDR3 gives the full variable domain: SAVISQKPSRDICQRGTSLTIQCQVDSQVTMMFWYRQQPGQSLTLIATANQGSEATYESGFVIDKFPISRPNLTFSTLTVSNMSPEDSSIYLCSGRTGQETQYFGPGTRLLVL.

A word on this clonotype: The size of this beta chain means little, since it is a stray read in a library made for alpha chains. The gene calls are TRBV20-1 and TRBJ2-7, with 10 bases identical to TRBD2. This CDR3 is 14 amino acids long. Per the germline V gene, CDR1 is DFQATT and CDR2 is SNEGSKA (reference sequence). Trimming took 2 bases from V and 2 from J; bases not matched to a gene: 3. The CDR3 sequence is CSARRSGRAYEQYF. Written as DNA, the CDR3 is TGCAGTGCTAGACGGAGCGGGAGGGCCTACGAGCAGTACTTC.

About this clonotype itself: Little can be read into the size of this beta chain, an off-target read in a library designed for alpha chains. The V and J genes are TRBV20-1 and TRBJ2-3, with a possible D match to TRBD2 (6 bases). Looked up from germline, CDR1 is DFQATT and CDR2 is SNEGSKA (reference sequence). V was pared by 6 bases and J by 4 bases, with 14 bases between. The CDR3 runs 13 residues. The chain's CDR3 is CSAEWRGPDTQYF. In nucleotides, the CDR3 is TGCAGTGCCGAGTGGAGGGGCCCAGATACGCAGTATTTT.

In its sample, this clonotype was seen many times. The library was built for alpha chains, so this beta chain is an off-target read and its size means little. CDR3 sequence reads: CSVRDRGQPQHF. DNA of the CDR3: TGCAGCGTTAGGGATCGGGGTCAGCCCCAGCATTTT. The chain is built from TRBV29-1 and TRBJ1-5; no firm D call. The CDR3 extends over 12 amino acids. V lost 5 bases to trimming and J lost 6 bases, with 11 bases between them. Germline V lookup: CDR1 SQVTM, CDR2 ANQGSEA.

In its sample, this clonotype ranks as medium-sized. With the library built for alpha chains, this beta chain is off target and its frequency is not meaningful. The CDR3 loop reads CSVEEVQGSSIWANVLTF. The CDR3 nucleotides read TGCAGCGTTGAAGAAGTACAGGGGTCCTCCATCTGGGCCAACGTCCTGACTTTC. This rearrangement joins TRBV29-1 to TRBJ2-6; 7 bases line up with TRBD1. Germline trimming cut 0 bases from V and 5 bases from J; bases unmatched to any gene: 13. Per germline, CDR1 SQVTM and CDR2 ANQGSEA. The CDR3 is 18 amino acids.

This clonotype was seen ten or more times. A library made for alpha chains picked up this beta chain off target, so its size means little. V usage is TRBV2 and J usage is TRBJ1-1, with a tentative D call TRBD1 (5 bases). CDR3 size: 15 residues. Germline CDR1 is SNHLY and CDR2 is FYNNEI. V was pared by 7 bases and J by 1 base, with 16 bases between. CDR3 amino acids: CASTPRGGQNTEAFF. CDR3 nucleotide sequence: TGTGCCAGCACCCCACGGGGCGGTCAGAACACTGAAGCTTTCTTT.

On this clonotype itself: Because this beta chain is a stray read in a library intended to capture alpha chains, its abundance should not be given much weight. V is TRBV4-1 and J is TRBJ2-5; D gene unclear. Germline V gene lookup returns CDR1 MGHRA and CDR2 YSYEKL. This CDR3 is 14 amino acids long. The V and J ends lost 2 bases and 1 base respectively, with 8 bases between them. DNA for the CDR3: TGCGCCAGCAGCCAACATAGACCCCAAGAGACCCAGTACTTC. It encodes CASSQHRPQETQYF.

A few counts support this clonotype. Since it is a stray read in a library aimed at alpha chains, this beta chain has a size that is not meaningful. The chain combines TRBV13 with TRBJ1-5; no reliable D call. Germline loops: CDR1 PRHDT, CDR2 FYEKMQ (reference sequence). The length of the CDR3 is 12 residues. Trimming took off 5 bases at V and 9 bases at J, with 11 bases between the two ends. CDR3 region: CASSPPGGPQHF. For the CDR3, the DNA is TGTGCCAGCAGCCCACCCGGTGGGCCCCAGCATTTT.

In the case of this clonotype: Found in a library prepared for alpha chains, this beta chain is an off-target read, and its abundance has little meaning. The chain has TRBV11-2 and TRBJ2-7, with 8 bases fitting TRBD1. This CDR3 contains 18 residues. Germline lookup yields CDR1 SGHAT and CDR2 FQNNGV. J lost 1 base, V lost 3 bases, and 14 bases had no gene match. The DNA for the CDR3 is TGTGCCAGCAGCTTGGAGGCCGACGGGACAGGCCCTTCCTACGAGCAGTACTTC. It specifies CASSLEADGTGPSYEQYF.

This clonotype is medium-sized in the sample. This beta chain is a stray read from a library made for alpha chains; its abundance is not meaningful. This chain uses TRBV5-1 with TRBJ1-6; 7 bases map to TRBD1. V shed 5 bases, J shed 5 bases, and the junction held 7 bases outside the gene matches. The CDR3 extends over 15 amino acids. Germline V lookup: CDR1 SGHRS, CDR2 YFSETQ. This CDR3 reads CASRTGQENNSPLHF. The CDR3 DNA sequence: TGCGCCAGCAGGACCGGACAGGAGAATAATTCACCCCTCCACTTT.

Ten or more counts support this clonotype. As an off-target read in a library built for alpha chains, this beta chain has a frequency of little significance. The gene calls are TRBV5-5 and TRBJ2-2; D not resolved. CDR1 is SGHKS and CDR2 is YYEKEE in the germline V gene (reference sequence). This CDR3 is built from 14 residues. Trimming shortened V by 0 bases and J by 5 bases, and 8 bases separated the two germline ends. CDR3 residues: CASSLVPATGELFF. CDR3 nucleotide sequence: TGTGCCAGCAGCTTGGTTCCAGCAACCGGGGAGCTGTTTTTT. Variable domain in full (rest from reference TRBV5-5 and TRBJ2-2): DAGVTQSPTHLIKTRGQQVTLRCSPISGHKSVSWYQQVLGQGPQFIFQYYEKEERGRGNFPDRFSARQFPNYSSELNVNALLLGDSALYLCASSLVPATGELFFGEGSRLTVL.

This clonotype appeared many times. This beta chain is off target for a library built for alpha chains, so its abundance means little. In DNA, the CDR3 is TGTGCCAGCTCACCCCGGACAGGGGACGAAAATGAGCAGTTCTTC. Translation gives CASSPRTGDENEQFF. The chain has TRBV18 and TRBJ2-1, with 9 bases identical to TRBD1. V was clipped by 3 bases and J by 7 bases; unmatched bases: 7. The CDR3 runs to 15 residues. Per germline, CDR1 KGHSH and CDR2 LQKENI.

To note about this clonotype: Since the library was made to target alpha chains, this beta chain is a stray read and its abundance is not meaningful. The V gene is TRBV7-8, the J gene TRBJ2-1; maybe TRBD1 (5 bases). The CDR3 consists of 16 residues. Germline V gene lookup returns CDR1 SGHVS and CDR2 FQNEAQ. V lost 6 bases to trimming and J lost 2 bases, with 17 bases between them. Here the CDR3 reads CASRPTGAVTYNEQFF. The CDR3 DNA reads TGTGCCAGCAGGCCTACAGGAGCTGTAACCTACAATGAGCAGTTCTTC.

There are many counts of this clonotype. This beta chain appears as a stray read in a library generated for alpha chains; its size is not informative. The gene calls are TRBV4-1 and TRBJ1-2; D is perhaps TRBD1 (6 bases). The V end lost 3 bases, the J end lost 4 bases, and 9 bases lay between the germline ends. This CDR3 region has 13 residues. Germline-derived CDR1 and CDR2 are MGHRA and YSYEKL. CDR3 protein: CASSHDRTYGYTF. CDR3 in DNA: TGCGCCAGCAGCCACGACAGGACCTATGGCTACACCTTC.

This clonotype was counted between two and nine times. The size of this beta chain means little, since it is a stray read in a library made for alpha chains. The gene calls are TRBV12-3 or TRBV12-4 and TRBJ1-2, with TRBD1 matching over 9 bases. J gave up 7 bases and V 5 bases, and 5 bases lay outside the gene matches. The CDR3 covers 13 residues. This chain's CDR3 is CASSTGTGFGYTF. In DNA, the CDR3 is TGTGCCAGCAGTACCGGGACAGGGTTTGGCTACACCTTC.

This clonotype came up many times. With the library built for alpha chains, this beta chain is off target and its frequency is not meaningful. J is TRBJ2-3 and V is TRBV3-1; 10 nucleotides match TRBD2. The junction had 14 bases not matched to a gene; V was cut back by 1 base and J by 1 base. The CDR3 totals 20 residues. Germline CDR1 LGHDT, CDR2 YNNKEL (reference sequence). The CDR3 bases are TGTGCCAGCAGCCAAGCGGGATTTCTAGCGGGAGAAGGCGGCACAGATACGCAGTATTTT. This translates into CASSQAGFLAGEGGTDTQYF.

This clonotype was observed at least ten times. This beta chain turned up in a library designed for alpha chains; as an off-target read, its abundance says little. The chain couples TRBV4-1 to TRBJ1-1; D unresolved. The CDR3 is 11 residues long. Germline V CDR1 and CDR2: MGHRA, YSYEKL. Deletions cut 1 base from V and 6 bases from J, with 3 bases between. The CDR3 DNA is TGCGCCAGCAGCCAAGGGTCTGAAGCTTTCTTT. It translates to CASSQGSEAFF.

Within the sample, this clonotype is medium-sized. This beta chain turned up in a library designed for alpha chains; as an off-target read, its abundance says little. CDR3 protein: CASSEGTGINTQYF. CDR3 nucleotide sequence: TGTGCCAGCAGTGAGGGGACAGGGATAAATACGCAGTATTTT. The chain carries TRBV2 and TRBJ2-3, with 9 bases matching TRBD1. Germline assignment: CDR1 SNHLY and CDR2 FYNNEI. The J segment lost 7 bases and the V segment lost 3 bases, leaving 5 bases of the junction unmatched. CDR3 length: 14 residues.

In its sample, this clonotype was seen many times. Little can be read into the size of this beta chain, an off-target read in a library designed for alpha chains. This chain uses TRBV7-2 with TRBJ2-3, with TRBD2 identical over 10 bases. The germline gives CDR1 SGHTA, CDR2 FQGNSA. The J segment lost 1 base and the V segment lost 5 bases, leaving 3 bases of the junction unmatched. CDR3 length equals 15 residues. CDR3 coding DNA: TGTGCCAGCAGCGCCGGGACTAGCGGCACAGATACGCAGTATTTT. Encoded protein: CASSAGTSGTDTQYF. The full variable domain, rest sourced from reference TRBV7-2 and TRBJ2-3, is GAGVSQSPSNKVTEKGKDVELRCDPISGHTALYWYRQSLGQGLEFLIYFQGNSAPDKSGLPSDRFSAERTGGSVSTLTIQRTQQEDSAVYLCASSAGTSGTDTQYFGPGTRLTVL.

This clonotype counts as medium-sized. This beta chain turned up in a library designed for alpha chains; as an off-target read, its abundance says little. The V and J genes are TRBV7-9 and TRBJ2-3; D ambiguous. The CDR3 totals 17 residues. CDR1 is SEHNR, CDR2 FQNEAQ, per germline (reference sequence). Deletions cut 2 bases from V and 0 bases from J, with 15 bases between. In DNA, the CDR3 is TGTGCCAGCAGCTTACCTTTGGGCACTTCTAGCACAGATACGCAGTATTTT. This gives the protein CASSLPLGTSSTDTQYF.

Judged by abundance, this clonotype is medium-sized. This beta chain is an off-target read within a library intended for alpha chains, so its frequency means little. The CDR3 nucleotides are TGCGCCAGCAGCCAAGACCTAGCGCTTGCCAAAAACATTCAGTACTTC. This gives the protein CASSQDLALAKNIQYF. J is TRBJ2-4 and V is TRBV4-1; D is perhaps TRBD2 (6 bases). In germline, CDR1 is MGHRA, CDR2 YSYEKL. V was clipped by 0 bases and J by 1 base, with 10 bases between them. The CDR3 consists of 16 residues.

This clonotype is classed as medium-sized. This beta chain is off target for a library built for alpha chains, so its abundance means little. The CDR3 nucleotides read TGCAGTGCCCTTTACGGGAAAGAGACCCAGTACTTC. Its translation is CSALYGKETQYF. This rearrangement joins TRBV20-1 to TRBJ2-5, with D maybe TRBD2 (5 bases). The CDR3 contains 12 residues. Per germline, CDR1 DFQATT and CDR2 SNEGSKA (reference sequence). Trimming left V 6 bases short and J 3 bases short, with 11 bases between.

This clonotype is medium-sized within its sample. This beta chain represents an off-target read in a library built for alpha chains; its size is of limited meaning. V and J are TRBV21-1 and TRBJ2-7; TRBD2 reflects the table's D call only, with no check against the DNA. TRBV21-1 counts as a pseudogene. The CDR3 is made up of 18 amino acids. The CDR3 loop reads CASSNERRLEGAEDEQYF. The CDR3 nucleotides are TGTGCCAGCAGCAACGAAAGACGACTAGAGGGCGCGGAGGACGAGCAGTACTTC.

This clonotype was counted ten times or more. Because this beta chain is a stray read in a library intended to capture alpha chains, its abundance should not be given much weight. The chain has TRBV3-1 and TRBJ2-1; tentatively, D is TRBD2 (6 bases). Germline assignment: CDR1 LGHDT and CDR2 YNNKEL (reference sequence). V lost 1 base, J lost 15 bases, and 13 bases lay in between. The CDR3 is made up of 12 amino acids. CDR3 in amino acids: CASSQGLGSRFF. CDR3 nucleotide sequence: TGTGCCAGCAGCCAAGGACTAGGTAGTCGGTTCTTC.

This clonotype is a singleton in its sample. The size of this beta chain means little, since it is a stray read in a library made for alpha chains. The chain has TRBV18 and TRBJ1-1; maybe TRBD1 (5 bases). Germline V gene data show CDR1 as KGHSH and CDR2 as LQKENI. CDR3 size: 16 residues. V was cut by 0 bases and J by 3 bases, with 14 bases left in between. The CDR3 is CASSPPMRGADTEAFF. The CDR3, as DNA: TGTGCCAGCTCACCACCGATGAGGGGCGCGGACACTGAAGCTTTCTTT.

This clonotype appeared many times. Because the library targeted alpha chains, this beta chain is an off-target read whose size means little. The rearrangement links TRBV6-2 or TRBV6-3 to TRBJ1-1, with D perhaps matching TRBD1 (5 bases). V was cut by 8 bases and J by 1 base, with 20 bases left in between. Germline V gene data show CDR1 as MNHEY and CDR2 as SVGEGT. The CDR3 runs 16 residues. CDR3 in amino acids: CASSRARGRSNTEAFF. The CDR3, as DNA: TGTGCCAGCTCCCGGGCCCGGGGCAGATCGAACACTGAAGCTTTCTTT.

Note on this clonotype: This beta chain came through as a stray read in a library set up for alpha chains, and its size says little. This chain connects TRBV5-1 to TRBJ2-1, with 9 bases lining up with TRBD2. The CDR3 totals 16 residues. V shed 0 bases and J 9 bases; nucleotides not matched to a gene: 10. Germline CDR1 SGHRS, CDR2 YFSETQ. CDR3 nucleotides: TGCGCCAGCAGCTTGGCCCTGTTAGCGGGAGACCCTGAGCAGTTCTTC. Protein sequence: CASSLALLAGDPEQFF. Filled out from reference TRBV5-1 and TRBJ2-1, the complete variable domain reads KAGVTQTPRYLIKTRGQQVTLSCSPISGHRSVSWYQQTPGQGLQFLFEYFSETQRNKGNFPGRFSGRQFSNSRSEMNVSTLELGDSALYLCASSLALLAGDPEQFFGPGTRLTVL.

This clonotype is termed medium-sized. This beta chain was picked up by a library intended for alpha chains and is off target, so its count carries little meaning. The chain links TRBV6-5 to TRBJ2-7, with 8 bases that match TRBD1. Trimming removed 6 bases from V and 5 bases from J; junction bases left unmatched: 6. The CDR3 loop spans 13 amino acids. Germline V gene data show CDR1 as MNHEY and CDR2 as SVGAGI. The DNA for the CDR3 is TGTGCCAGCAGATCACAGGGGGTCAACGAGCAGTACTTC. It specifies CASRSQGVNEQYF.